This TCR beta chain was retrieved from a study of beta chain features in type 1 diabetes. The isolated RNA, all of it, was reverse transcribed, so expressed TCRB transcripts were what got sequenced. The table came from immunoSEQ multiplex PCR; TCRdb's copy has only in-frame clones and leaves some out. Altogether 400,000 to 600,000 clones are present, over 25% being singletons, with the ten largest covering around 0.065%. Concerning this clone itself: The target antigen is unknown.

It was one heparinised blood draw, averaging around 120 mL, that each donor gave. This CDR3 has 15 residues. The germline V and J ends were trimmed by 3 bases and 0 bases, with 13 bases remaining between them. CDR1 GTSNPN and CDR2 SVGIG come from the germline V gene (reference sequence). Study results and limitations: Patients showed naive, central memory and Treg TCRB repertoires that appeared more similar than those of healthy donors. VDJ junctions in type 1 diabetes patients carried more deletions and fewer insertions.

The chain uses TRBV30 and TRBJ2-3; the D gene is possibly TRBD1 (6 bases). This clonotype was obtained from a young man in good health. The sequenced sample was naive CD4+ T cells from blood. The CDR3 protein is CAWRARGTSTDTQYF. The DNA of the CDR3 is TGTGCCTGGAGAGCTAGGGGGACAAGCACAGATACGCAGTATTTT.